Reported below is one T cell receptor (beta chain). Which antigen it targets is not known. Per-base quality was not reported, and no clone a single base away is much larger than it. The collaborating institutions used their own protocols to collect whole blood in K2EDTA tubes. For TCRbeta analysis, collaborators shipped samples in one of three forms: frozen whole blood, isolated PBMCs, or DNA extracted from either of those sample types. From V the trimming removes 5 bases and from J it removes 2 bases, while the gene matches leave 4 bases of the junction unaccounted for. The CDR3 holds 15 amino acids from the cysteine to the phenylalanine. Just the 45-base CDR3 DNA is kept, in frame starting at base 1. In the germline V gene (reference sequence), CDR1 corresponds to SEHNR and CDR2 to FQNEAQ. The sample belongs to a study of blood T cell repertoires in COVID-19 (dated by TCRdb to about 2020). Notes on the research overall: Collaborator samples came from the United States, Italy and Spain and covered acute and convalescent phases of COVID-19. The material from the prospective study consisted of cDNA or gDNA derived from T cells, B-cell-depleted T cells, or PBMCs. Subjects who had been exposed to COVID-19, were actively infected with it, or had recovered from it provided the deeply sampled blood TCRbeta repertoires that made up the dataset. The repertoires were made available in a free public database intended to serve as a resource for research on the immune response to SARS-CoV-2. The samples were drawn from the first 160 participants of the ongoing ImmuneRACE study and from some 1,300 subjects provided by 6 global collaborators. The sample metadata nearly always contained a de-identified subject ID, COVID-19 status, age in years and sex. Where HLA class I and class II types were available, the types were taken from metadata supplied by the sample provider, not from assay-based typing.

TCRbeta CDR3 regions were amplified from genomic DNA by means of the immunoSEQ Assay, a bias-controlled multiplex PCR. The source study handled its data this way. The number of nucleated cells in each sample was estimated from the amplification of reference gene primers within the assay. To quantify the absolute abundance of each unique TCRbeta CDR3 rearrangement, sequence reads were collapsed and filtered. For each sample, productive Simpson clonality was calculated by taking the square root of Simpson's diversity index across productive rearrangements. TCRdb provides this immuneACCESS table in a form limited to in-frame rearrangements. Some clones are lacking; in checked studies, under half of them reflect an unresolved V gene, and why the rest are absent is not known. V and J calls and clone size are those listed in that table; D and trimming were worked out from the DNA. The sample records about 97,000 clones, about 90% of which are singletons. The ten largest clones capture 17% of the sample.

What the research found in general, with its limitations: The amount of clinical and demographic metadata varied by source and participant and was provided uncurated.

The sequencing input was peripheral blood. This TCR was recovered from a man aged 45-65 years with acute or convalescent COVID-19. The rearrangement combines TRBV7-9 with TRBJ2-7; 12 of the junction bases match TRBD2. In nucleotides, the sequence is TGTGCCAGCAGCCCATGGACTAGCGGGACCTACGAGCAGTACTTC. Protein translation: CASSPWTSGTYEQYF.